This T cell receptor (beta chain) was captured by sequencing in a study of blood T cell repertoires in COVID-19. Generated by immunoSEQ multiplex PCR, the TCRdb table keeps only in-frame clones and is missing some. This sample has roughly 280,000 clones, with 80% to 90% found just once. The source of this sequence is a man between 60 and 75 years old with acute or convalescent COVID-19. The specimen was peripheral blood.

Here the CDR3 reads CASSVRQGGEQFF. CDR3 DNA: TGTGCCAGCAGCGTCAGACAGGGGGGTGAGCAGTTCTTC. The rearrangement links TRBV9 to TRBJ2-1; 9 bases align to TRBD1. The CDR3 is 13 amino acids. The trim removed 2 bases at V and 9 bases at J, leaving 3 bases unmatched. Germline V gene lookup returns CDR1 SGDLS and CDR2 YYNGEE.